Only one count was recorded for the clone carrying this TCR beta chain. Antigen unknown. The data stem from a study of T cell repertoires in cytomegalovirus infection. Turning to the study itself: From public TCR beta signatures came an indication of both CMV infection and matching HLA type.

Germline V lookup: CDR1 ENHRY, CDR2 SYGVKD. Trimming stripped 6 bases from V and 0 bases from J, with 12 bases between. This CDR3 is 15 amino acids long. TCRdb fed the reads into MiXCR, producing one record per CDR3 protein. The table records 100,000 to 150,000 distinct CDR3 sequences, around 30% of them present only once. The chain couples TRBV10-3 to TRBJ1-3; possibly TRBD1 for D (5 bases). This specimen was CD8+ T cells from cultured PBMCs, taken from culture after CMV antigen stimulation. The clonotype comes from a human donor in good health (CMV status not recorded). Some clones in this sample may be carry-over from other donors' samples. CDR3 region: CAIRSIDSSGNTIYF. The CDR3 DNA follows: TGTGCCATCAGGTCCATTGACAGCTCTGGAAACACCATATATTTT.